One TCR beta chain is described in this entry. This sample is drawn from a study of T cell responses to AZD1222 COVID-19 vaccine. CDR1 SGDLS and CDR2 YYNGEE come from the germline V gene. The V and J ends lost 3 bases and 9 bases respectively, with 27 bases between them. The CDR3 is made up of 17 amino acids. The assay was immunoSEQ multiplex PCR, and TCRdb's table has in-frame clones only and misses some. The sample records roughly 180,000 clones, around nine tenths being singletons. The receptor's source is an adult who received the AZD1222 COVID-19 vaccine. The material was peripheral blood, obtained 28 days after the second AZD1222 dose. The V and J genes are TRBV9 and TRBJ1-2, with D hard to call. DNA of the CDR3: TGTGCCAGCAGCGATATTTTTATTCTTGGTCAGCTACCCCGCTACACCTTC. Its translation: CASSDIFILGQLPRYTF.